One and the same sample provided the 8 T cell receptor beta chains below, sequenced in a study of cytomegalovirus exposure and HLA in healthy donors (dated by TCRdb to about 2017). The library was obtained by the immunoSEQ multiplex PCR assay. For the multiplex PCR, a mixture combining 60 forward primers for TCR Vbeta segments and 13 reverse primers for TCR Jbeta segments was used. Entries here come from immuneACCESS through TCRdb and include only in-frame sequences with V and J called. Some clones fail to appear in such tables; in the studies checked, an unresolved V gene covers under half of the shortfall, and the cause of the remainder is unknown. Across this sample there are 150,000 to 200,000 clones, with under 85% seen only once. Around 4.1% of the sample goes to the ten largest clones. Input material: PBMCs. The source of these receptors is a man between 50 and 59 years old in good health and CMV-seropositive.

V and J are TRBV29-1 and TRBJ2-3; 9 bases map to TRBD1. V lost 7 bases to trimming and J lost 3 bases; unmatched junction nucleotides: 11. The germline V gene encodes CDR1 SQVTM and CDR2 ANQGSEA. The CDR3 consists of 15 residues. CDR3 DNA: TGCAGCGCTTCAAAGGGACAGGGTAGGACAGATACGCAGTATTTT. Translated: CSASKGQGRTDTQYF.

V gene TRBV5-1 combines with J gene TRBJ2-3; possible D gene TRBD2, 5 bases. Germline CDR1 reads SGHRS; CDR2 reads YFSETQ. V shed 4 bases and J shed 0 bases, with 15 bases lying between them. The CDR3 sequence is 16 residues long. The CDR3 sequence is CASSLLGVASTDTQYF. The CDR3 DNA reads TGCGCCAGCAGCCTGCTCGGGGTAGCAAGCACAGATACGCAGTATTTT. Using reference TRBV5-1 and TRBJ2-3 for the parts outside the CDR3, the full variable domain is KAGVTQTPRYLIKTRGQQVTLSCSPISGHRSVSWYQQTPGQGLQFLFEYFSETQRNKGNFPGRFSGRQFSNSRSEMNVSTLELGDSALYLCASSLLGVASTDTQYFGPGTRLTVL.

The chain employs TRBV7-3 and TRBJ2-5, with D tentatively TRBD2 (6 bases). Trimming left V 5 bases short and J 7 bases short, with 17 bases between. Germline V lookup: CDR1 SGHTA, CDR2 FQGTGA. The CDR3 loop spans 14 amino acids. This chain's CDR3 is CASSPSGSELTQYF. For the CDR3, the DNA is TGTGCCAGCAGCCCAAGCGGGTCAGAGCTGACCCAGTACTTC.

Comments on this clone: The sample contains more than one DNA sequence encoding this CDR3. The CDR3 region is CASSGGENTEAFF. In DNA form, the CDR3 reads TGTGCCAGTTCAGGGGGCGAGAACACTGAAGCTTTCTTT. This chain joins TRBV2 and TRBJ1-1; 8 nucleotides agree with TRBD1. CDR1 and CDR2 from the germline V gene are SNHLY and FYNNEI. The CDR3 is 13 amino acids. Trimming cost V 9 bases and J 1 base; bases outside gene matches: 4.

The chain joins TRBV5-6 to TRBJ2-7; maybe TRBD1 (5 bases). Germline values: CDR1 SGHDT, CDR2 YYEEEE. The CDR3 covers 13 residues. Trimming removed 0 bases from V and 3 bases from J, with 7 bases in between. CDR3 amino acids: CASSLVDSYEQYF. The CDR3 DNA reads as TGTGCCAGCAGCTTGGTTGACAGCTACGAGCAGTACTTC. The whole variable domain, remainder taken from reference TRBV5-6 and TRBJ2-7, is DAGVTQSPTHLIKTRGQQVTLRCSPKSGHDTVSWYQQALGQGPQFIFQYYEEEERQRGNFPDRFSGHQFPNYSSELNVNALLLGDSALYLCASSLVDSYEQYFGPGTRLTVT.

The chain employs TRBV5-1 and TRBJ2-7, with 9 bases lining up with TRBD2. Germline CDR1 reads SGHRS; CDR2 reads YFSETQ. The CDR3 runs to 14 residues. Germline trimming cut 6 bases from V and 3 bases from J; bases unmatched to any gene: 7. CDR3 sequence reads: CASTEGLAGYEQYF. CDR3 sequence (DNA): TGCGCCAGCACCGAGGGACTAGCAGGCTACGAGCAGTACTTC. Full variable domain (missing parts from reference TRBV5-1 and TRBJ2-7): KAGVTQTPRYLIKTRGQQVTLSCSPISGHRSVSWYQQTPGQGLQFLFEYFSETQRNKGNFPGRFSGRQFSNSRSEMNVSTLELGDSALYLCASTEGLAGYEQYFGPGTRLTVT.

V gene TRBV6-1 combines with J gene TRBJ2-2, with TRBD1 matching over 7 bases. The CDR3 contains 15 residues. The germline V gene has CDR1 MNHNS and CDR2 SASEGT. The trim removed 4 bases at V and 1 base at J, leaving 3 bases unmatched. The CDR3 DNA is TGTGCCAGCAGTGCCGGGACAGAGAACACCGGGGAGCTGTTTTTT. This translates into CASSAGTENTGELFF.

The CDR3 loop is CASSTRTGGRTEAFF. CDR3 in DNA: TGTGCCAGTAGTACCCGGACAGGGGGACGGACTGAAGCTTTCTTT. This sequence joins TRBV19 and TRBJ1-1; TRBD1 matches at 10 bases. Germline values: CDR1 LNHDA, CDR2 SQIVND (reference sequence). The J segment lost 5 bases and the V segment lost 4 bases, leaving 7 bases of the junction unmatched. This CDR3 contains 15 residues. Full variable domain (rest looked up from reference TRBV19 and TRBJ1-1): DGGITQSPKYLFRKEGQNVTLSCEQNLNHDAMYWYRQDPGQGLRLIYYSQIVNDFQKGDIAEGYSVSREKKESFPLTVTSAQKNPTAFYLCASSTRTGGRTEAFFGQGTRLTVV.